Included here is one T cell receptor (beta chain) sequence, with context. What it binds is unknown. These data are taken from a study of cytomegalovirus exposure and HLA in healthy donors. The germline V gene has CDR1 GTSNPN and CDR2 SVGIG (reference sequence). With 2 bases removed from V and 3 bases from J, the gap between germline ends came to 17 bases. CDR3 length equals 15 residues. Whole-study results and caveats: Presence/absence analyses assumed roughly uniform sequencing depth across donors.

PCR amplification relied on 60 Vbeta primers (plus 13 Jbeta primers). TCRdb's copy holds only in-frame clones and misses some; the assay was immunoSEQ multiplex PCR. The table has under 200,000 clones, around 76% seen once; the top ten hold 1.5% to 2%. The source of this sequence is a man between 25 and 39 years old in good health and CMV-seronegative. The rearrangement links TRBV30 to TRBJ2-7; perhaps TRBD1 as D (6 bases). The sequencing sample was made of PBMCs. In nucleotides, the CDR3 is TGTGCCTGGAGTCACGAACAGGGACCTCGCTACGAGCAGTACTTC. It yields the protein CAWSHEQGPRYEQYF.